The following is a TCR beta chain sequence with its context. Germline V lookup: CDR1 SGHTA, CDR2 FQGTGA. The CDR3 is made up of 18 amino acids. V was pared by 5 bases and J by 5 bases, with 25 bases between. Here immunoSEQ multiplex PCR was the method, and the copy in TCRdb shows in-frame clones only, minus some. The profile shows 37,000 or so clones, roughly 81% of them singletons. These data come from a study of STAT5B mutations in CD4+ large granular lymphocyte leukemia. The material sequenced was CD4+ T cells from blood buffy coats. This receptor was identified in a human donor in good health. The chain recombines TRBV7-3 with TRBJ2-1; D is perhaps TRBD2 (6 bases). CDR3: CASSPPPVSGLTNNEQFF. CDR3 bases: TGTGCCAGCAGCCCACCCCCTGTCTCGGGACTGACGAACAATGAGCAGTTCTTC.